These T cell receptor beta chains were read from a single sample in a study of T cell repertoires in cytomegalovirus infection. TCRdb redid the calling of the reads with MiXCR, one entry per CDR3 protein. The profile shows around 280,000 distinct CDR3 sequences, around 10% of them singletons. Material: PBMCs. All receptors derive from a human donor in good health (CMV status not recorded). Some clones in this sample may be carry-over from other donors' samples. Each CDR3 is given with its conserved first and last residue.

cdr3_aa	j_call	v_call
CASSRGQVNTGELFF	TRBJ2-2	TRBV6-2/TRBV6-3
CSATSGGQETQYF	TRBJ2-5	TRBV20-1
CASRPSDRGPYEQYF	TRBJ2-7	TRBV6-1
CASSRTSGDSGELFF	TRBJ2-2	TRBV7-9
CASSLNQPRTTGGEKLFF	TRBJ1-4	TRBV7-2
CSASSRTSGGAGNEQFF	TRBJ2-1	TRBV20-1
CASSTPTSGRGEQYF	TRBJ2-7	TRBV6-2/TRBV6-3
CASSPWTVTREFF	TRBJ2-1	TRBV6-2/TRBV6-3
CASSAGGVEKLFF	TRBJ1-4	TRBV28
CASTRTDAGTQYF	TRBJ2-5	TRBV12-3/TRBV12-4
CASSLSSDSDTQYF	TRBJ2-3	TRBV12-3/TRBV12-4
CATSRDPTRLANEKLFF	TRBJ1-4	TRBV15
CASSRRTGEVGELFF	TRBJ2-2	TRBV28
CSARRSRTDTQYF	TRBJ2-3	TRBV20-1
CASSLLVGYQETQYF	TRBJ2-5	TRBV5-3
CASSLNSEGTGELFF	TRBJ2-2	TRBV28
CSASGASGGLGETQYF	TRBJ2-5	TRBV20-1
CSVDGGGGTQYF	TRBJ2-5	TRBV29-1
CASSLGRAASTDTQYF	TRBJ2-3	TRBV7-9